These T cell receptor beta chains were read from a single sample in a study of cytomegalovirus exposure and HLA in healthy donors. Method: immunoSEQ multiplex PCR; TCRdb's copy keeps in-frame clones and lacks some. Of around 80,000 clones listed, approximately 62% are singletons. The sequencing sample was made of PBMCs. These receptors all stem from a male donor in good health and CMV-seropositive. CDR3s include the opening cysteine and the closing phenylalanine or tryptophan. Each record gives: clone size, V gene, D gene, J gene, CDR3 protein, CDR3 DNA. A D gene is named only where the DNA matches it firmly. Expanded clones are given a class, and other clones once, few, many or no size at all.

>few|TRBV11-2|-|TRBJ2-1
CASILEGRASYNEQFF
TGTGCCAGCATCTTAGAAGGCAGGGCGTCTTACAATGAGCAGTTCTTC
>few|TRBV5-1|-|TRBJ1-1
CASTLQPNTEAFF
TGCGCCAGCACGTTACAGCCGAACACTGAAGCTTTCTTT
>-|TRBV6-5|TRBD1|TRBJ1-6
CASREPGTGHSPLHF
TGTGCCAGCAGGGAGCCGGGGACAGGGCATTCACCCCTCCACTTT
>-|TRBV28|TRBD1|TRBJ2-1
CASSPGTGDPRPYNEQFF
TGTGCCAGCAGCCCCGGGACAGGGGACCCTCGACCTTACAATGAGCAGTTCTTC
>-|TRBV4-3|-|TRBJ2-7
CASSQGVLLSYEQYF
TGCGCCAGCAGCCAGGGAGTTCTACTCTCCTACGAGCAGTACTTC
>once|TRBV5-1|TRBD2|TRBJ2-2
CASNFLTSEVTGELFF
TGCGCCAGCAACTTTTTGACTAGCGAGGTCACCGGGGAGCTGTTTTTT
>-|TRBV7-9|-|TRBJ1-1
CASSSGGGDLSEAFF
TGTGCCAGCAGCTCCGGGGGGGGAGATCTGTCTGAAGCTTTCTTT
>few|TRBV6-5|-|TRBJ2-5
CASSYSPRETQYF
TGTGCCAGCAGTTACTCCCCCCGGGAGACCCAGTACTTC
>few|TRBV11-3|TRBD1|TRBJ1-1
CASSSDRGREAFF
TGTGCCAGCAGCTCAGACAGGGGCCGAGAAGCTTTCTTT
>-|TRBV10-3|-|TRBJ1-5
CATWADSDHQPQHF
TGTGCCACTTGGGCGGACTCGGACCATCAGCCCCAGCATTTT
>-|TRBV5-4|-|TRBJ2-6
CASSAIGAGANVLTF
TGTGCCAGCAGCGCGATCGGGGCTGGGGCCAACGTCCTGACTTTC
>-|TRBV28|TRBD1|TRBJ1-5
CASSFTGGSQPQHF
TGTGCCAGCAGTTTCACAGGGGGCAGTCAGCCCCAGCATTTT
>once|TRBV2|TRBD1|TRBJ1-3
CASKGGQGVGNTIYF
TGTGCCAGCAAGGGGGGACAGGGGGTCGGAAACACCATATATTTT
>-|TRBV6-1|TRBD1|TRBJ1-5
CASSADRDPWYSNQPQHF
TGTGCCAGCAGTGCCGACAGGGATCCGTGGTATAGCAATCAGCCCCAGCATTTT
>-|TRBV6-5|-|TRBJ2-3
CASSRGVVSTDTQYF
TGTGCCAGCAGCAGGGGAGTGGTGAGCACAGATACGCAGTATTTT
>-|TRBV15|-|TRBJ2-6
CATSRGWAGANVLTF
TGTGCCACCAGCAGAGGATGGGCCGGGGCCAACGTCCTGACTTTC
>-|TRBV6-5|-|TRBJ1-1
CASSRQINCEAFF
TGTGCCAGCAGTCGACAGATTAATTGTGAAGCTTTCTTT
>-|TRBV7-9|TRBD1|TRBJ2-5
CASSGSQGYQETQYF
TGTGCCAGCAGCGGCTCACAGGGGTACCAAGAGACCCAGTACTTC
>-|TRBV5-1|TRBD1|TRBJ1-2
CASSRTGEDYYGYTF
TGCGCCAGCAGCCGGACAGGGGAGGACTACTATGGCTACACCTTC
>-|TRBV27|-|TRBJ1-4
CASSLVGSNEKLFF
TGTGCCAGCAGTTTGGTGGGCAGTAATGAAAAACTGTTTTTT
>once|TRBV7-8|-|TRBJ2-7
CASSPRQGGLEQYF
TGTGCCAGCAGCCCACGACAGGGAGGCCTCGAGCAGTACTTC
>few|TRBV15|-|TRBJ2-5
CATSEQQETQYF
TGTGCCACCAGCGAACAGCAAGAGACCCAGTACTTC
>-|TRBV5-1|-|TRBJ1-3
CASSLGTRAGNTIYF
TGCGCCAGCAGCTTGGGCACTAGGGCGGGAAACACCATATATTTT
>-|TRBV18|TRBD1|TRBJ2-7
CASSPESETGYRYF
TGTGCCAGCTCACCCGAATCTGAGACAGGGTATAGGTACTTC
>-|TRBV5-1|TRBD2|TRBJ2-1
CASSGRSGTSNYNEQFF
TGCGCCAGCAGCGGGCGATCCGGGACTAGTAACTACAATGAGCAGTTCTTC
>-|TRBV28|-|TRBJ1-2
CASSTGQFGYTF
TGTGCCAGCAGTACCGGACAGTTTGGCTACACCTTC
>few|TRBV7-9|TRBD1|TRBJ2-2
CASSSGQGAAGELFF
TGTGCCAGCAGCTCGGGACAGGGGGCGGCCGGGGAGCTGTTTTTT
>-|TRBV7-2|-|TRBJ1-1
CASSPYRDAEGFF
TGTGCCAGCAGCCCGTACCGGGACGCGGAGGGTTTCTTT
>-|TRBV10-3|-|TRBJ2-5
CAVLAATKTQYF
TGTGCCGTCTTAGCGGCCACTAAGACCCAGTACTTC
>-|TRBV5-5|TRBD1|TRBJ2-5
CASSLGGQGLQETQYF
TGTGCCAGCAGCTTGGGGGGACAGGGACTCCAAGAGACCCAGTACTTC
>once|TRBV6-4|-|TRBJ2-5
CASSRDPRLQETQYF
TGTGCCAGCAGCCGAGACCCGCGACTACAAGAGACCCAGTACTTC
>-|TRBV4-1|-|TRBJ2-1
CASSQGTPSGPYNEQFF
TGCGCCAGCAGCCAAGGGACCCCCAGCGGCCCGTACAATGAGCAGTTCTTC
>-|TRBV7-2|-|TRBJ1-2
CASSPDTYGYTF
TGTGCCAGCAGCCCAGACACCTATGGCTACACCTTC
>few|TRBV4-2|-|TRBJ1-2
CASSQDPGANYGYTF
TGTGCCAGCAGCCAAGATCCAGGGGCTAACTATGGCTACACCTTC
>-|TRBV4-2|-|TRBJ1-1
CASSQVQDTEAFF
TGTGCCAGCAGCCAAGTCCAGGACACTGAAGCTTTCTTT
>-|TRBV19|-|TRBJ1-5
CASSYDDRSNQPQHF
TGTGCCAGTAGTTACGATGACAGGAGCAATCAGCCCCAGCATTTT
>-|TRBV23-1|-|TRBJ2-3
CASSQSIGGPGTDTQYF
TGCGCCAGCAGTCAATCGATAGGAGGGCCCGGCACAGATACGCAGTATTTT
>-|TRBV25-1|TRBD1|TRBJ2-7
CASRGRQGEEQYF
TGTGCCAGCAGAGGAAGACAGGGGGAAGAGCAGTACTTC
>-|TRBV5-4|-|TRBJ2-7
CASSSSSASSYEQYF
TGTGCCAGCAGCTCTTCTAGCGCGTCGTCCTACGAGCAGTACTTC
>-|TRBV25-1|TRBD1|TRBJ1-3
CASFALPRQGGNTIYF
TGTGCCAGCTTTGCTCTACCTCGACAGGGAGGAAACACCATATATTTT
>few|TRBV5-6|-|TRBJ1-3
CASSLPRSSGNTIYF
TGTGCCAGCAGCTTACCCAGGTCCTCTGGAAACACCATATATTTT
>once|TRBV9|TRBD1|TRBJ1-2
CASSVAPDRGTYGYPF
TGTGCCAGCAGCGTAGCTCCGGACAGGGGGACCTATGGCTACCCCTTC
>once|TRBV28|-|TRBJ2-1
CASSFPGLGSPSGSPGHEQFF
TGTGCCAGCAGTTTTCCCGGCCTTGGCTCACCCTCAGGGTCCCCTGGCCATGAGCAGTTCTTC
>-|TRBV28|-|TRBJ1-2
CASSFLYGYTF
TGTGCCAGCAGTTTTCTCTATGGCTACACCTTC
>-|TRBV7-2|-|TRBJ1-5
CASSLGTSSPQHF
TGTGCCAGCAGCTTAGGGACATCATCGCCCCAGCATTTT
>-|TRBV30|-|TRBJ1-6
CAGQGQSNSPLHF
TGTGCCGGCCAAGGACAGTCTAATTCACCCCTCCACTTT